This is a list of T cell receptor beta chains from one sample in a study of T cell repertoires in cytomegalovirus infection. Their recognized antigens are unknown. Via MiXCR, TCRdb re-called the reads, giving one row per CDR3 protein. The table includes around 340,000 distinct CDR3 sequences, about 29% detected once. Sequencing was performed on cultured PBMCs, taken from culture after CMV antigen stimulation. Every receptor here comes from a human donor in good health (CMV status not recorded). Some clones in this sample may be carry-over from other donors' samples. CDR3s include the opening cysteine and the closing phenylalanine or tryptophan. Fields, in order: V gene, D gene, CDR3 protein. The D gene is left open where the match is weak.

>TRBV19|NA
CASALTRVTNTGELFF
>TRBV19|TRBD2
CASTPTSGRKETQYF
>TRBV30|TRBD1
CAWSPPLWDSYSGANVLTF
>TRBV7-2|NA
CASSPGLAITDTQYF
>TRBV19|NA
CASSIRRGPEGIYNEQFF
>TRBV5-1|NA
CASSLGELGTGEQYF
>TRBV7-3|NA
CASSLHSASSYNEQFF
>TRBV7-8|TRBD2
CASSFLAGGSTDTQYF
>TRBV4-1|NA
CASSQDMRVGETQYF
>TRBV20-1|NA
CSAPPVSSYNEQFF
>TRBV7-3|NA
CASSLIGGEGTGELFF
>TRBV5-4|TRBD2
CASSTTSGRANEQFF
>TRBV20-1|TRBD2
CSAPLGLAGVHEQYF
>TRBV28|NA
CASSPPGTGNTEAFF
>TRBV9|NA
CASSVTDGVPPDTQYF
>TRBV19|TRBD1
CASSIERGRIEAFF
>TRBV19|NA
CASMSRREPYEQYF
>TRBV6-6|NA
CASSYSGHQNYGYTF
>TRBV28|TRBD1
CASSLSTQGVEQYF
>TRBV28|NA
CASSLSRDPYEQYF
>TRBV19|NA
CASSFPTINYGYTF
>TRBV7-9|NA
CASSTYSYNSPLHF
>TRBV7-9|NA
CASSPLKGGLNTEAFF
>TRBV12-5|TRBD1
CASGLPGQGLNGYTF
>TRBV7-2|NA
CASSSSPGELFF
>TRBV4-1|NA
CASSRSGLAYEQYF
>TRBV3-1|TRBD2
CASSPSGWLAGFTDTQYF
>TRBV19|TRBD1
CASKRRDRSYEQYF
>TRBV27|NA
CASSLFGVSNSPLHF
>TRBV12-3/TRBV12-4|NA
CASRANEQFF
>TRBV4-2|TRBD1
CASSQEGRGLWGYTF
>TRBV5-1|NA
CASSLRTVDYNEQFF
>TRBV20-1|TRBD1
CSARSGTALSGANVLTF
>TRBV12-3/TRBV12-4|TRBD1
CASSLGQFYEAFF
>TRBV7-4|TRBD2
CASSPLMAGGPMSGDTQYF
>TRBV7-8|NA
CASSPGQSTDTQYF
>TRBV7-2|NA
CASSRGGRNEQFF
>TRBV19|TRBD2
CASRGRELSYNEQFF
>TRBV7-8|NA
CASSLGLLAATYEQYF
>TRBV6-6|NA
CASSYRVGGGRTEAFF
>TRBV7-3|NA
CASSLTGISTDTQYF
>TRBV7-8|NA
CASSPERAWLWANVLTF
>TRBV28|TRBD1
CASSSQSRDSFYTF
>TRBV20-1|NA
CSAPEVESGNNEQFF
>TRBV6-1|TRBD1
CASSPPAGTGEGYTF
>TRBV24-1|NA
CATSDLGGTDTQYF
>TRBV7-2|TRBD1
CASSSDVGTVTYEQYF
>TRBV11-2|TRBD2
CASQWGGLYSEQFF
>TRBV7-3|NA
CASSSGTTGELFF
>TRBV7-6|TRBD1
CASSPRGFQETQYF
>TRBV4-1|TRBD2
CASSQDQGSGIGSYNEQFF
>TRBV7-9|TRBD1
CASSRTGSYETQYF
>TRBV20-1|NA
CSAREGPVHQPQHF